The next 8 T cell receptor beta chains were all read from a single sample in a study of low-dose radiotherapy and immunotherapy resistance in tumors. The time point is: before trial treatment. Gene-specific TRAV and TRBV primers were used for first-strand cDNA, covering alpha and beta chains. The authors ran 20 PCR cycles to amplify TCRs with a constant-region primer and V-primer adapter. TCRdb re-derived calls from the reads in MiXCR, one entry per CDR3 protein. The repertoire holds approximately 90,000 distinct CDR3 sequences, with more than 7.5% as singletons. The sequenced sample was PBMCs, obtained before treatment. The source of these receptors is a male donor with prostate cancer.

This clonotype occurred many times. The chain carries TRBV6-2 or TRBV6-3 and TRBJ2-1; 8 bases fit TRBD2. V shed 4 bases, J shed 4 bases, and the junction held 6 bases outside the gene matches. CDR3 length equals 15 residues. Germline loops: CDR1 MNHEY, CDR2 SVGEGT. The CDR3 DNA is TGTGCCAGCAGTTTTCGCGGGGGGACGTACAATGAGCAGTTCTTC. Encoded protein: CASSFRGGTYNEQFF.

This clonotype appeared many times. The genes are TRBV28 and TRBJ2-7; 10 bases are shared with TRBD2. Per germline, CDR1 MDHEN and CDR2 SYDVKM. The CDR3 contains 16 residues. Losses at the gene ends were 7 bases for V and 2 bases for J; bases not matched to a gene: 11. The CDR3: CASTPRVLAGAYEQYF. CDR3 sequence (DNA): TGTGCCAGCACCCCGAGGGTCCTAGCGGGGGCCTACGAGCAGTACTTC.

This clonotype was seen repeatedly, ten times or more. The CDR3 sequence is CASSRMGGLLDPGYTF. In DNA form, the CDR3 reads TGTGCCAGCAGCCGTATGGGGGGACTCCTTGATCCTGGCTACACCTTC. J is TRBJ1-2 and V is TRBV7-3; D is perhaps TRBD1 (5 bases). The V gene lost 5 bases and the J gene lost 7 bases, with 23 bases spanning the gap. This CDR3 has 16 amino acids. Per germline, CDR1 SGHTA and CDR2 FQGTGA. The whole variable domain, filled in from reference TRBV7-3 and TRBJ1-2, reads GAGVSQTPSNKVTEKGKYVELRCDPISGHTALYWYRQSLGQGPEFLIYFQGTGAADDSGLPNDRFFAVRPEGSVSTLKIQRTERGDSAVYLCASSRMGGLLDPGYTFGSGTRLTVV.

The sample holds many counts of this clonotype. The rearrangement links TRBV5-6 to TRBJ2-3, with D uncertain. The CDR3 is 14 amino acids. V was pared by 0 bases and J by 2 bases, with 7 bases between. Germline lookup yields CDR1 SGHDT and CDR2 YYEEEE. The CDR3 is CASSLDRVTDTQYF. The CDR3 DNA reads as TGTGCCAGCAGCTTGGACAGAGTCACAGATACGCAGTATTTT. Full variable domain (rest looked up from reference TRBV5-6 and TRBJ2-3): DAGVTQSPTHLIKTRGQQVTLRCSPKSGHDTVSWYQQALGQGPQFIFQYYEEEERQRGNFPDRFSGHQFPNYSSELNVNALLLGDSALYLCASSLDRVTDTQYFGPGTRLTVL.

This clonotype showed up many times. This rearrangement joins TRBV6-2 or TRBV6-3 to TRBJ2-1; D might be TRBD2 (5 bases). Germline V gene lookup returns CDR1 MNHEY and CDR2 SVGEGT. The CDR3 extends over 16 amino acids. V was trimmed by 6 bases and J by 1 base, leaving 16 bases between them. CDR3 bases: TGTGCCAGCAGCGAGGGAACGGGATCTTCCTACAATGAGCAGTTCTTC. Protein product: CASSEGTGSSYNEQFF.

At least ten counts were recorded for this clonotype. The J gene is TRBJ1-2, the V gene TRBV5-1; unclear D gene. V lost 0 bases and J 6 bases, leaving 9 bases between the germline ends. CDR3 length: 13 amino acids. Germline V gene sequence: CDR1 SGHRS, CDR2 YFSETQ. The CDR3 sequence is CASSLGMVNGYTF. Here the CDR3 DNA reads TGCGCCAGCAGCTTGGGCATGGTGAATGGCTACACCTTC. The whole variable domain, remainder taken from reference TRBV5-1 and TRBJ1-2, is KAGVTQTPRYLIKTRGQQVTLSCSPISGHRSVSWYQQTPGQGLQFLFEYFSETQRNKGNFPGRFSGRQFSNSRSEMNVSTLELGDSALYLCASSLGMVNGYTFGSGTRLTVV.

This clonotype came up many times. Here the CDR3 DNA reads TGTGCCACTAGTACAGGGATGCCGGGGGATACGCAGTATTTT. Translated, it gives CATSTGMPGDTQYF. The chain has TRBV24-1 and TRBJ2-3; tentative D call: TRBD1 (6 bases). With 10 bases removed from V and 6 bases from J, the gap between germline ends came to 19 bases. Germline CDR1 is KGHDR and CDR2 is SFDVKD. The length of the CDR3 is 14 residues.

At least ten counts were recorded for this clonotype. The CDR3 loop is CSARPSSGSLGGQETQYF. In DNA form, the CDR3 reads TGCAGTGCTAGACCGAGTAGCGGGAGTTTAGGGGGCCAAGAGACCCAGTACTTC. This chain joins TRBV20-1 and TRBJ2-5; TRBD2 agrees at 9 bases. Germline CDR1 and CDR2: DFQATT and SNEGSKA (reference sequence). V lost 2 bases to trimming and J lost 1 base; unmatched junction nucleotides: 14. There are 18 residues in the CDR3.